One TCR beta chain is described in this entry. Germline lookup yields CDR1 MNHNS and CDR2 SASEGT. This CDR3 has 14 residues. J lost 1 base, V lost 1 base, and 0 bases had no gene match. The entry originates in a study of blood T cell repertoires in COVID-19. Across the whole study: Samples representing acute and convalescent COVID-19 were sourced from the United States, Italy and Spain. PBMCs, B-cell-depleted T cells, or T cells were the source of the cDNA or gDNA that made up the material.

Participant-reported clinical history was the basis for cohort assignment. Libraries were prepared by immunoSEQ multiplex PCR; TCRdb keeps only in-frame clonotypes and omits some of them. The sample consists of 340,000 or so clones, 65% to 90% of them appearing once. The sequencing sample was made of PBMCs or T cells enriched from blood (not recorded which). This rearrangement joins TRBV6-1 to TRBJ1-1; 7 bases match TRBD1. The receptor comes from a woman in her thirties or forties with acute COVID-19. This CDR3 is CASSEGTGNTEAFF. Here the CDR3 DNA reads TGTGCCAGCAGTGAAGGGACAGGGAACACTGAAGCTTTCTTT.